The present T cell receptor (beta chain) was sequenced within a study of OX40 agonist ivuxolimab in advanced cancers. Profiling relied on immunoSEQ multiplex PCR, and the TCRdb table lists in-frame clones only, not all of them. The sample lists around 15,000 clones, about 80% occurring once. Study conclusions and caveats: Dosing at 0.1 to 3.0 mg/kg was accompanied by clonal expansion of CD4+ and CD8+ blood T cells by week 6.

This CDR3 spans 21 amino acids. Concerning this clone: Its antigen is undetermined.

The V and J genes are TRBV21-1 and TRBJ2-5; TRBD1 is the table's D call, not checked against the DNA. TRBV21-1 is shown as a pseudogene. Source: CD4+ or CD8+ T cells sorted from blood, taken in a trial of the OX40 agonist ivuxolimab. This sequence was found in an adult with an advanced solid tumor such as melanoma, head and neck, liver or kidney cancer. In nucleotides, the CDR3 is TGTGCCAGCAGCCCCCGGGACAGGGGGATTTCCGGGACTAGAGGGATAGAGACCCAGTACTTC. This codes for CASSPRDRGISGTRGIETQYF.